This T cell receptor (beta chain) derives from a study of shared clonotypes between healthy human individuals. Study results and limitations: Shared across a few donors were roughly 4.8% of the naive CD4 clonotypes.

Comments on this clone: As yet, its antigen is unknown.

The CDR3 spans 17 residues. Here immunoSEQ multiplex PCR was the method, and the copy in TCRdb shows in-frame clones only, minus some. The repertoire holds about 2.3 million clones, with approximately 93% as singletons. The sequenced sample consisted of naive CD4+ T cells from PBMCs. Subset noted: CD45RA+ positively selected. The receptor's source is a man younger than 35 in good health. Some clones in this sample may be carry-over from other donors' samples. This chain uses TRBV7-5 with TRBJ2-7; TRBD1 is taken as the D call from the table, unchecked against the DNA. TRBV7-5 is reported as a pseudogene. CDR3 nucleotides: TGTGTCAGAAGCCCACGAAGGACAGAACCTGTTACTTACGAGCAGTACTTC. Encoded protein: CVRSPRRTEPVTYEQYF.